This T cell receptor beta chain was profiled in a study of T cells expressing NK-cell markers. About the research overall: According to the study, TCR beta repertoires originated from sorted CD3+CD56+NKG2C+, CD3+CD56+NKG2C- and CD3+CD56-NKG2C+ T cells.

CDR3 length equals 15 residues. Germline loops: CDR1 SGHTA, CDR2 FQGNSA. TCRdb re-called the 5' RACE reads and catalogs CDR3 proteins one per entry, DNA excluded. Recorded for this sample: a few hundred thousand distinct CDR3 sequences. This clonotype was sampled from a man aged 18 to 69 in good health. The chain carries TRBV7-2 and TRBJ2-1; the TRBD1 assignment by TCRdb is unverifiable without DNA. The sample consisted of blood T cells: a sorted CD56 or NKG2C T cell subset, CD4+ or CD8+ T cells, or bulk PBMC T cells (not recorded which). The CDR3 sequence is CASSTGGAPSNEQFF. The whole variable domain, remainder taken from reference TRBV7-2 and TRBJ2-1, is GAGVSQSPSNKVTEKGKDVELRCDPISGHTALYWYRQSLGQGLEFLIYFQGNSAPDKSGLPSDRFSAERTGGSVSTLTIQRTQQEDSAVYLCASSTGGAPSNEQFFGPGTRLTVL.